This T cell receptor beta chain emerged from a study of OX40 agonist ivuxolimab in advanced cancers. For the study at large: Past anti-PD-1, anti-PD-L1 or anti-CTLA-4 therapy was accepted, and roughly 40% had received some. Regarding the study as a whole: Both CD4+ and CD8+ T cell populations in blood had undergone clonal expansion by week 6 at 0.1 to 3.0 mg/kg.

Clones were sequenced by immunoSEQ multiplex PCR, and TCRdb holds only the in-frame ones, with some missing. The sample contains under 70,000 clones, 85% of which appear only once. Trimming pared 1 base from V and 5 bases from J, leaving 15 bases between. This CDR3 is built from 16 residues. CDR1 and CDR2 from the germline V gene are KGHSH and LQKENI. A note on this clone: Its specificity is unknown.

Individuals having autoimmune disease history or systemic immunosuppression were not enrolled. Blood draws occurred at baseline, cycle 4 day 1, and cycle 7 day 1. This TCR was recovered from an adult with an advanced solid tumor such as melanoma, head and neck, liver or kidney cancer. The V gene is TRBV18, the J gene TRBJ1-5; no firm D call. Material: CD4+ or CD8+ T cells sorted from blood, obtained in a trial of the OX40 agonist ivuxolimab. CDR3 in amino acids: CASSPQRTLVDQPQHF. DNA for the CDR3: TGTGCCAGCTCACCACAAAGGACCCTAGTAGATCAGCCCCAGCATTTT.